In this sample, the clone carrying this TCR beta chain turned up a few times. What it binds is unknown. Germline CDR1 reads MNHNS; CDR2 reads SASEGT. The CDR3 sequence is 16 residues long. Deletions cut 6 bases from V and 0 bases from J, with 15 bases between. The data derive from a study of metastatic and nonmetastatic thyroid tumors. Overall study results and limits: Reported TCR beta diversity, measured in blood and tumor, was significantly higher for malignant thyroid tumors than for benign nodules.

Ahead of thyroid surgery, no patient had received treatment of any kind. The authors' processing: The authors used CDR3 differences across clinicopathological groups to build a distant-metastasis classifier for papillary thyroid cancer. TCRdb redid the clone calls on the PCR reads using MiXCR. The V and J calls here are based on TCRdb, not the publication. The repertoire holds some 19,000 clones, with over 25% as singletons. The sequenced sample consisted of adjacent normal tissue. The chain has TRBV6-1 and TRBJ1-3; a weak D match, TRBD1 (5 bases). The clonotype was recovered from a female donor with papillary thyroid cancer or a benign thyroid nodule (not recorded which). Some clones in this sample may be carry-over from other donors' samples. The CDR3 loop reads CASSETPGYSGNTIYF. The CDR3 region has the DNA TGTGCCAGCAGCGAAACGCCAGGGTACTCTGGAAACACCATATATTTT.